Shown below are 27 T cell receptor beta chains from a single sample sequenced in a study of CD8+CD57+ T cells in acquired aplastic anemia. Profiles of TCR beta VDJ and CDR3 were generated from a genomic DNA template. TCRdb recomputed calls from the reads with MiXCR, one row per CDR3 protein. This sample yields about 220,000 distinct CDR3 sequences, of which 30% to 40% are seen a single time; approximately 1.2% belongs to the top ten. Sequenced sample: sorted CD4+, CD8+, or CD8+CD57+ T cells (not recorded which) from PBMCs. The receptor set was obtained from a human donor in good health, serving as a control.

This clonotype was counted once. The chain joins TRBV4-2 to TRBJ2-7; weak D call: TRBD2 (7 bases). This CDR3 contains 20 residues. Trimming took off 1 base at V and 1 base at J, with 26 bases between the two ends. Germline values: CDR1 LGHNA, CDR2 YNFKEQ. The chain's CDR3 is CASSQARAGAQVERSYEQYF. In nucleotides, the CDR3 is TGTGCCAGCAGCCAAGCGAGGGCGGGGGCGCAGGTGGAGAGGTCCTACGAGCAGTACTTC.

This clonotype was detected many times. The V call is TRBV4-2, the J call TRBJ1-2, with D unresolved. This CDR3 spans 13 amino acids. The V end was cut by 0 bases, the J end by 5 bases, with 7 bases between. Germline V gives CDR1 LGHNA, CDR2 YNFKEQ. This chain's CDR3 is CASSQDPTYGYTF. The CDR3 coding sequence is TGTGCCAGCAGCCAAGATCCCACGTATGGCTACACCTTC.

Concerning this clonotype: A much more abundant neighbour one base away suggests this may be a read error. The conserved phenylalanine or tryptophan is not found at the CDR3 terminus, so this likely reflects a read error. The V call is TRBV19, the J call TRBJ1-2; TRBD1 matches at 7 bases. The CDR3 runs 14 residues. J lost 3 bases, V lost 4 bases, and 5 bases had no gene match. Germline values: CDR1 LNHDA, CDR2 SQIVND (reference sequence). CDR3 coding DNA: TGTGCCAGTAGTAGAGGGGGCTGGGACTATGGCTACACCCTC. Translated, it gives CASSRGGWDYGYTL.

In this sample, this clonotype turned up a few times. V usage is TRBV20-1 and J usage is TRBJ1-4; perhaps TRBD1 as D (6 bases). V lost 2 bases to trimming and J lost 5 bases, with 18 bases between them. Germline loops: CDR1 DFQATT, CDR2 SNEGSKA (reference sequence). This CDR3 is built from 16 residues. CDR3 amino acids: CSARQTQGHENEKLFF. For the CDR3, the DNA is TGCAGTGCTAGACAAACCCAGGGACACGAGAATGAAAAACTGTTTTTT.

In its sample, this clonotype was seen a few times. The genes are TRBV20-1 and TRBJ1-3, with D perhaps TRBD1 (5 bases). V lost 3 bases and J lost 4, with 19 bases in between. Germline V gives CDR1 DFQATT, CDR2 SNEGSKA (reference sequence). The CDR3 is 16 residues long. The DNA for the CDR3 is TGCAGTGCTAGGGGGCGGGGGGGTAAGGACGGAAACACCATATATTTT. Encoded protein: CSARGRGGKDGNTIYF.

For this clonotype: A much larger clone sits a single nucleotide away, making a read error possible. The chain couples TRBV5-1 to TRBJ2-7, with 10 bases aligning to TRBD2. CDR1 and CDR2 from the germline V gene are SGHRS and YFSETQ. The CDR3 runs to 17 residues. CDR3 DNA sequence: TGCGCCAGCAGCTTGGGAACTAGCGGGGTAGGGGCTAGTGAGCAGTGCTTC. This encodes CASSLGTSGVGASEQCF.

In this sample, this clonotype turned up a few times. The rearrangement uses TRBV20-1 and TRBJ1-1; 9 bases are shared with TRBD1. Per germline, CDR1 DFQATT and CDR2 SNEGSKA (reference sequence). Trimming cost V 3 bases and J 7 bases; bases outside gene matches: 12. CDR3 length: 15 amino acids. The CDR3 DNA is TGCAGTGCTAGCGTCTTTGGGACAGGGAACCTTGAAGCTTTCTTT. It encodes CSASVFGTGNLEAFF.

This clonotype has only a few counts. The chain couples TRBV10-3 to TRBJ2-1; 9 bases align to TRBD2. V lost 6 bases, J lost 0 bases, and 3 bases stayed unmatched. The CDR3 loop spans 15 amino acids. Germline CDR1 is ENHRY and CDR2 is SYGVKD. CDR3 in amino acids: CAISLSGSSYNEQFF. CDR3 coding DNA: TGTGCCATCAGCCTTAGCGGGAGCTCCTACAATGAGCAGTTCTTC.

This clonotype was recorded at least ten times. The chain uses TRBV20-1 and TRBJ2-7; TRBD1 matches 7 bases. The CDR3 runs to 12 residues. J lost 3 bases, V lost 5 bases, and 4 bases had no gene match. Germline CDR1 DFQATT, CDR2 SNEGSKA (reference sequence). CDR3 in amino acids: CSASRQGYEQYF. The CDR3 nucleotides read TGCAGTGCTTCAAGACAGGGCTACGAGCAGTACTTC.

This clonotype has just one count. The rearrangement joins TRBV19 to TRBJ2-1, with TRBD2 matching 10 bases. The V gene's germline CDR1 is LNHDA and CDR2 SQIVND (reference sequence). Losses at the gene ends were 9 bases for V and 4 bases for J; bases not matched to a gene: 9. This CDR3 region has 15 residues. The CDR3 coding sequence is TGTGCCAGCTCACCGGGACTAGCGACGTACAATGAGCAGTTCTTC. Amino acid sequence: CASSPGLATYNEQFF.

The rearrangement joins TRBV19 to TRBJ1-1; D ambiguous. From germline, CDR1 is LNHDA and CDR2 SQIVND (reference sequence). Trimming took off 2 bases at V and 1 base at J, with 2 bases between the two ends. The CDR3 has 12 residues. The CDR3 here is CASSIQNTEAFF. The CDR3 nucleotides read TGTGCCAGTAGTATACAGAACACTGAAGCTTTCTTT.

This clonotype was seen more than once but under ten times. The chain couples TRBV5-1 to TRBJ1-2; possible D gene TRBD1, 6 bases. This CDR3 contains 17 residues. Per germline, CDR1 SGHRS and CDR2 YFSETQ. V shed 0 bases and J shed 8 bases, with 23 bases lying between them. CDR3 region: CASSLGPTSGGLGGYTF. CDR3 DNA: TGCGCCAGCAGCTTGGGCCCAACAAGCGGGGGCCTAGGAGGCTACACCTTC.

This clonotype occurred a few times. The genes are TRBV30 and TRBJ2-2; 7 bases agree with TRBD1. The junction had 6 bases not matched to a gene; V was cut back by 0 bases and J by 5 bases. The length of the CDR3 is 15 residues. Germline CDR1 and CDR2: GTSNPN and SVGIG (reference sequence). In DNA form, the CDR3 reads TGTGCCTGGAGTGTAGGGACAGCTAGGACCGGGGAGCTGTTTTTT. It specifies CAWSVGTARTGELFF.

This clonotype was recorded at least ten times. The chain employs TRBV20-1 and TRBJ2-1, with D possibly TRBD2 on 5 matching bases. The CDR3 length is 11 residues. Between the trimmed V and J ends, which lost 1 base and 13 bases, there was a span of 11 bases. CDR1 is DFQATT and CDR2 is SNEGSKA in the germline V gene (reference sequence). This chain's CDR3 is CSARGLEGQFF. CDR3 DNA sequence: TGCAGTGCTAGAGGGTTAGAGGGACAGTTCTTC.

A few counts support this clonotype. The V and J genes are TRBV7-8 and TRBJ2-2, with 13 nucleotides matching TRBD2. The V segment lost 4 bases and the J segment 2 bases; nucleotides outside the gene matches: 1. Germline CDR1 is SGHVS and CDR2 is FQNEAQ. The CDR3 totals 16 residues. CDR3 in DNA: TGTGCCAGCAGCTGGGGACTAGCGGGAAACACCGGGGAGCTGTTTTTT. Its translation: CASSWGLAGNTGELFF.

Comment on this clonotype: Since no conserved phenylalanine or tryptophan closes the CDR3, a read error is the likely cause. V gene TRBV7-8 combines with J gene TRBJ2-1; 9 bases fit TRBD2. CDR1 and CDR2 from the germline V gene are SGHVS and FQNEAQ. CDR3 length equals 14 residues. Trimming at V came to 8 bases and at J to 4 bases, leaving 6 bases not matched to a gene. CDR3 bases: TGTGCCAGCGCCTCTAGCGGGGTTTACAATGAGCAGTTCTCC. Protein: CASASSGVYNEQFS.

There are many counts of this clonotype. The chain joins TRBV2 to TRBJ2-7; TRBD1 agrees at 7 bases. Trimming removed 5 bases from V and 3 bases from J; junction bases left unmatched: 7. The length of the CDR3 is 14 residues. Germline V lookup: CDR1 SNHLY, CDR2 FYNNEI. CDR3 residues: CASSSTGLSYEQYF. As DNA, the CDR3 is TGTGCCAGCAGTTCGACAGGGCTGAGCTACGAGCAGTACTTC.

A remark on this clonotype: This may stem from a read error, because a much larger clone lies one nucleotide away. The chain combines TRBV14 with TRBJ2-7; D ambiguous. The germline CDR1 and CDR2 sequences are SGHDN and FVKESK. This CDR3 spans 16 amino acids. V lost 1 base to trimming and J lost 4 bases, with 17 bases between them. The CDR3 is CASSQGWTVMGYEQYF. The CDR3, as DNA: TGTGCCAGCAGCCAAGGTTGGACGGTAATGGGGTACGAGCAGTACTTC.

This clonotype was recorded many times. The chain combines TRBV7-2 with TRBJ1-2; no reliable D call. The length of the CDR3 is 15 residues. V lost 5 bases and J lost 0, with 13 bases in between. The germline V gene has CDR1 SGHTA and CDR2 FQGNSA. The CDR3 DNA reads as TGTGCCAGCAGCCCGCGTACGGTTGCTAACTATGGCTACACCTTC. Translation: CASSPRTVANYGYTF.

Comments on this clonotype: This may stem from a read error, because a much larger clone lies one nucleotide away. The chain combines TRBV9 with TRBJ1-2, with TRBD1 matching over 11 bases. The CDR3 is 17 amino acids. Per germline, CDR1 SGDLS and CDR2 YYNGEE. CDR3 loop: CARSGRGRTGGWYGYTF. DNA of the CDR3: TGTGCCAGGAGCGGCCGAGGGAGGACAGGGGGCTGGTATGGCTACACCTTC.

The V call is TRBV7-9, the J call TRBJ2-5; 8 bases line up with TRBD1. V lost 5 bases and J lost 0; bases outside the gene matches: 8. Germline V gene data show CDR1 as SEHNR and CDR2 as FQNEAQ (reference sequence). CDR3 size: 16 residues. The CDR3 nucleotides read TGTGCCAGCAGCCGTCCGGGACAGGCAAACCAAGAGACCCAGTACTTC. Residues: CASSRPGQANQETQYF.

This clonotype appeared many times. The V call is TRBV2, the J call TRBJ1-4, with a possible D match to TRBD1 (5 bases). V was pared by 3 bases and J by 4 bases, with 9 bases between. The CDR3 extends over 14 amino acids. Per germline, CDR1 SNHLY and CDR2 FYNNEI. The CDR3 sequence: CASSDGRGNEKLFF. The DNA for the CDR3 is TGTGCCAGCAGTGATGGAAGGGGTAATGAAAAACTGTTTTTT.

CDR3 DNA sequence: TGTGCCAGCAGCTTTCCTTACCAGCTGGGAACTAATGAAAAACTGTTTTTT. This sequence encodes CASSFPYQLGTNEKLFF. The chain employs TRBV5-4 and TRBJ1-4, with D unclear. Germline values: CDR1 SGHNT, CDR2 YYREEE (reference sequence). Trimming pared 2 bases from V and 1 base from J, leaving 15 bases between. The CDR3 length is 17 residues. Drawing the rest from reference TRBV5-4 and TRBJ1-4, the complete variable domain is ETGVTQSPTHLIKTRGQQVTLRCSSQSGHNTVSWYQQALGQGPQFIFQYYREEENGRGNFPPRFSGLQFPNYSSELNVNALELDDSALYLCASSFPYQLGTNEKLFFGSGTQLSVL.

The chain has TRBV10-2 and TRBJ1-2; unclear D gene. Germline V gene data show CDR1 as WSHSY and CDR2 as SAAADI. The CDR3 has 13 amino acids. V was shortened by 2 bases and J by 4 bases, with 8 bases between the two germline ends. CDR3 DNA: TGCGCCAGCAGTGAGGCGGACGGCTATGGCTACACCTTC. Amino acid sequence: CASSEADGYGYTF.

This clonotype showed up many times. The chain couples TRBV7-9 to TRBJ1-3; D might be TRBD1 (5 bases). V was clipped by 2 bases and J by 0 bases, with 8 bases between them. This CDR3 has 15 residues. Germline CDR1 is SEHNR and CDR2 is FQNEAQ (reference sequence). CDR3 coding DNA: TGTGCCAGCAGCTTAACAGGAGACTCTGGAAACACCATATATTTT. Residues: CASSLTGDSGNTIYF.

In its sample, this clonotype was seen a few times. The chain has TRBV9 and TRBJ1-3; TRBD1 aligns across 9 bases. The CDR3 is made up of 15 amino acids. From germline, CDR1 is SGDLS and CDR2 YYNGEE. V trimming: 4 bases; J trimming: 3 bases; junction bases outside the gene matches: 5. CDR3 loop: CASSMQTGGGNTIYF. The CDR3, as DNA: TGTGCCAGCAGCATGCAGACAGGGGGTGGAAACACCATATATTTT.

This chain connects TRBV11-2 to TRBJ2-5; the D gene is possibly TRBD1 (5 bases). V gave up 5 bases and J gave up 0 bases, with 13 bases separating them. Germline lookup yields CDR1 SGHAT and CDR2 FQNNGV. CDR3 length: 15 residues. DNA of the CDR3: TGTGCCAGCAGCCCACTACAGGTGTACCAAGAGACCCAGTACTTC. It translates to CASSPLQVYQETQYF.